This is a list of T cell receptor beta chains from one sample in a study of CD8 T cells in Susac syndrome. TCRdb used MiXCR to reprocess the immunoSEQ multiplex PCR reads, holding one entry per CDR3 protein. The table records 250,000 to 300,000 distinct CDR3 sequences, around 84% of them present only once. Sequenced: CD8+ T cells from PBMCs. These receptors all stem from a human donor with multiple sclerosis. CDR3s leave out the opening cysteine and the closing phenylalanine or tryptophan.

TRBV7-8	TRBJ1-1	ASSFPGQQNTEAF
TRBV27	TRBJ2-7	ASSLGYSPAEQY
TRBV9	TRBJ1-2	ASSVAGNGYT
TRBV28	TRBJ2-7	ASSYGPVGSYEQY
TRBV5-6	TRBJ2-7	ASSFSLVHEQY
TRBV20-1	TRBJ2-1	SALEEYNEQF
TRBV4-2	TRBJ2-2	ASNQVSGELF
TRBV3-1	TRBJ2-1	ASSLRQEQF
TRBV9	TRBJ2-5	ASSVNGQIQETQY
TRBV11-2	TRBJ2-7	ASSLWGSSYEQY
TRBV28	TRBJ1-2	ASSYDSYGYT
TRBV10-1	TRBJ2-1	ASSELRLSSYNEQF
TRBV2	TRBJ1-1	ATPQGRNTEAF
TRBV12-5	TRBJ2-7	ASEDSYEQY
TRBV7-3	TRBJ2-3	ASSQIAGFTDTQY
TRBV11-2	TRBJ2-7	ASSLGPGASDYEQY
TRBV29-1	TRBJ2-1	SVEGVAGEPYNEQF
TRBV27	TRBJ2-7	ASSLRAGAASYEQY
TRBV7-2	TRBJ2-7	ASSLGLAGGGSYEQY
TRBV12-5	TRBJ1-2	ASGSNPKINYGYT
TRBV9	TRBJ2-7	ASSVDDEQY
TRBV27	TRBJ2-3	ASSLGFSDTQY
TRBV12-5	TRBJ1-5	ASGLQSNQPQH
TRBV27	TRBJ2-1	ASRNGGPYNEQF